A single sample gave rise to the 23 T cell receptor beta chains below, sequenced in a study of blood T cell repertoires in COVID-19. Repertoires were generated with immunoSEQ multiplex PCR, while TCRdb's copy carries only in-frame clones and drops some. The sample lists under 70,000 clones, around 93% occurring once. Sequenced: peripheral blood. The receptors derive from a woman aged 60-75 years with active or convalescent COVID-19.

V and J are TRBV24-1 and TRBJ1-3, with unresolved D. Germline V lookup: CDR1 KGHDR, CDR2 SFDVKD. V was shortened by 6 bases and J by 3 bases, with 8 bases between the two germline ends. This CDR3 has 13 amino acids. Here the CDR3 DNA reads TGTGCCACCAGTCCGGGGTATGGAAACACCATATATTTT. It codes for CATSPGYGNTIYF.

The chain joins TRBV7-3 to TRBJ2-7; 9 bases match TRBD2. The germline V gene encodes CDR1 SGHTA and CDR2 FQGTGA. The CDR3 loop spans 14 amino acids. The V and J ends lost 2 bases and 6 bases, in that order; junction bases with no gene match: 5. In nucleotides, the CDR3 is TGTGCCAGCAGCTTATTCCCAGCGGGGGGCGAGCAGTACTTC. This encodes CASSLFPAGGEQYF.

The chain combines TRBV10-1 with TRBJ1-3; 8 bases map to TRBD1. V was pared by 1 base and J by 4 bases, with 6 bases of the junction left unmatched. CDR1 is WNHNN, CDR2 SYGVQD, per germline (reference sequence). This CDR3 is built from 16 residues. CDR3 residues: CASSEYRTGSGNTIYF. DNA for the CDR3: TGCGCCAGCAGTGAGTACCGGACAGGGTCAGGAAACACCATATATTTT.

The J gene is TRBJ1-2, the V gene TRBV6-2 or TRBV6-3, with TRBD1 matching 10 bases. The CDR3 length is 15 residues. With V trimmed by 6 bases and J by 5 bases, 9 bases remained unmatched. Germline V gene data show CDR1 as MNHEY and CDR2 as SVGEGT. The CDR3 is CASSDLRQGAYGYTF. The CDR3 DNA follows: TGTGCCAGCAGCGACCTTCGACAGGGGGCTTATGGCTACACCTTC.

The rearrangement links TRBV28 to TRBJ1-1; D not certain. This CDR3 has 12 residues. V was cut by 3 bases and J by 7 bases, with 9 bases left in between. The germline gives CDR1 MDHEN, CDR2 SYDVKM. The CDR3 protein is CASSLGGHEAFF. For the CDR3, the DNA is TGTGCCAGCAGTTTGGGAGGCCATGAAGCTTTCTTT.

This chain connects TRBV28 to TRBJ1-3; no clear D. CDR1 is MDHEN and CDR2 is SYDVKM in the germline V gene. V shed 3 bases and J shed 0 bases, with 6 bases lying between them. The CDR3 extends over 14 amino acids. CDR3 bases: TGTGCCAGCAGTTTTTTCAGCTCTGGAAACACCATATATTTT. Translation gives CASSFFSSGNTIYF.

The sample holds one count of this clone. The chain couples TRBV5-1 to TRBJ1-5; 7 bases are a match to TRBD1. The V segment lost 1 base and the J segment 6 bases; nucleotides outside the gene matches: 1. Germline V gene data show CDR1 as SGHRS and CDR2 as YFSETQ. This CDR3 comprises 13 residues. The CDR3 sequence is CASSLSGGQPQHF. The CDR3 nucleotides read TGCGCCAGCAGCTTGTCAGGGGGTCAGCCCCAGCATTTT.

The chain combines TRBV20-1 with TRBJ2-1; TRBD2 is a possible D gene (5 bases). CDR1 DFQATT and CDR2 SNEGSKA come from the germline V gene (reference sequence). The CDR3 length is 16 residues. V was cut by 3 bases and J by 0 bases, with 15 bases left in between. The CDR3 protein is CSASSQRISSYNEQFF. The CDR3 region has the DNA TGCAGTGCTAGTTCCCAGCGGATTAGCTCCTACAATGAGCAGTTCTTC.

The chain recombines TRBV24-1 with TRBJ1-5, with 10 bases aligning to TRBD1. Germline V gene sequence: CDR1 KGHDR, CDR2 SFDVKD. The CDR3 has 17 residues. The trim removed 9 bases at V and 5 bases at J, leaving 15 bases unmatched. The chain's CDR3 is CATLSRGTGVSYQPQHF. The CDR3 DNA sequence: TGTGCCACCTTAAGCCGAGGGACAGGGGTATCCTATCAGCCCCAGCATTTT.

V usage is TRBV30 and J usage is TRBJ1-5; D may be TRBD1 (6 bases). CDR1 is GTSNPN and CDR2 is SVGIG in the germline V gene (reference sequence). Between the trimmed V and J ends, which lost 0 bases and 4 bases, there was a span of 10 bases. The CDR3 is 14 amino acids. The CDR3 DNA reads TGTGCCTGGAGTGTACTAGGGGGAAATCAGCCCCAGCATTTT. Its protein product is CAWSVLGGNQPQHF.

The CDR3 is CASSPARAAGVEQFF. In DNA, the CDR3 is TGCGCCAGCAGCCCAGCCAGAGCAGCGGGAGTTGAGCAGTTCTTC. This chain connects TRBV4-3 to TRBJ2-1; 8 bases align to TRBD2. Germline-derived CDR1 and CDR2 are LGHNA and YSLEER. The CDR3 runs 15 residues. The trim removed 4 bases at V and 9 bases at J, leaving 11 bases unmatched.

This clone is a singleton in its sample. This chain uses TRBV12-3 or TRBV12-4 with TRBJ1-5; D is perhaps TRBD1 (6 bases). This CDR3 is 13 amino acids long. Trimming cost V 3 bases and J 4 bases, with 7 bases left between them. CDR3 in DNA: TGTGCCAGCAGTTTCGGGACAAATCAGCCCCAGCATTTT. Translating gives CASSFGTNQPQHF.

The chain uses TRBV18 and TRBJ1-1; 7 positions match TRBD1. This CDR3 has 13 amino acids. CDR1 and CDR2 from the germline V gene are KGHSH and LQKENI. V gave up 2 bases and J gave up 7 bases; unmatched junction bases: 4. The CDR3 DNA sequence: TGTGCCAGCTCACCAAGGGACAGCGATGAAGCTTTCTTT. It yields the protein CASSPRDSDEAFF.

This chain links TRBV6-5 with TRBJ1-3; 7 bases are a match to TRBD1. Germline loops: CDR1 MNHEY, CDR2 SVGAGI. The CDR3 runs 11 residues. With V trimmed by 6 bases and J by 13 bases, 6 bases remained unmatched. Written as DNA, the CDR3 is TGTGCCAGCAGCCTAGGGACAGCGATATATTTT. This encodes CASSLGTAIYF.

This sequence joins TRBV27 and TRBJ2-3, with 7 positions matching TRBD1. Per germline, CDR1 MNHEY and CDR2 SMNVEV (reference sequence). Trimming at V came to 6 bases and at J to 4 bases, leaving 7 bases not matched to a gene. The CDR3 loop spans 14 amino acids. CDR3 coding DNA: TGTGCCAGCAGCCAGAGACAGGGTTCAGATACGCAGTATTTT. The encoded protein is CASSQRQGSDTQYF.

This sequence joins TRBV2 and TRBJ2-3; 9 bases match TRBD1. Germline V CDR1 and CDR2: SNHLY, FYNNEI. This CDR3 spans 16 amino acids. V shed 5 bases, J shed 0 bases, and the junction held 6 bases outside the gene matches. Here the CDR3 reads CASSSLGQGSTDTQYF. The CDR3 DNA reads as TGTGCCAGCAGTTCCCTGGGACAGGGTAGCACAGATACGCAGTATTTT.

The chain employs TRBV6-5 and TRBJ1-5, with D tentatively TRBD1 (6 bases). The CDR3 has 15 amino acids. The germline V gene has CDR1 MNHEY and CDR2 SVGAGI. The V end was cut by 5 bases, the J end by 3 bases, with 14 bases between. The CDR3 sequence is CASSLGQTYNQPQHF. The CDR3, as DNA: TGTGCCAGCAGTCTCGGACAGACCTACAATCAGCCCCAGCATTTT.

This chain uses TRBV6-1 with TRBJ2-3; possibly TRBD2 for D (6 bases). The CDR3 has 14 amino acids. Trimming removed 3 bases from V and 2 bases from J, with 9 bases in between. The V gene's germline CDR1 is MNHNS and CDR2 SASEGT. The CDR3 DNA is TGTGCCAGCAGTGATGGGGGGTACACAGATACGCAGTATTTT. Amino acid sequence: CASSDGGYTDTQYF.

J is TRBJ2-3 and V is TRBV2, with D possibly being TRBD2 (6 bases). The CDR3 has 14 residues. Germline V gene data show CDR1 as SNHLY and CDR2 as FYNNEI. The V end was cut by 8 bases, the J end by 2 bases, with 14 bases between. The DNA of the CDR3 is TGTGCCAGCCGTAAGTTAGCGGACACAGATACGCAGTATTTT. As protein: CASRKLADTDTQYF.

This chain connects TRBV25-1 to TRBJ1-2, with D tentatively TRBD1 (6 bases). CDR1 and CDR2 (germline): MGHDK, SYGVNS. The V and J ends lost 4 bases and 3 bases respectively, with 9 bases between them. The CDR3 is made up of 13 amino acids. The CDR3 DNA is TGTGCCAGCAGTGTGCCAGGGGACTATGGCTACACCTTC. Its protein is CASSVPGDYGYTF.

The V and J genes are TRBV10-1 and TRBJ1-1; D is uncertain. CDR1 WNHNN and CDR2 SYGVQD come from the germline V gene (reference sequence). Trimming pared 8 bases from V and 1 base from J, leaving 14 bases between. The CDR3 contains 14 residues. CDR3 nucleotides: TGCGCCAGCTCCGGAGGCAGCTCGAACACTGAAGCTTTCTTT. Protein product: CASSGGSSNTEAFF.

The chain employs TRBV28 and TRBJ1-1, with 8 bases identical to TRBD1. This CDR3 region has 12 residues. The V segment lost 8 bases and the J segment 9 bases; nucleotides outside the gene matches: 8. Per germline, CDR1 MDHEN and CDR2 SYDVKM. CDR3 in amino acids: CASLGQGVKAFF. The CDR3 DNA is TGTGCCAGCCTCGGACAGGGCGTTAAAGCTTTCTTT.

The chain employs TRBV6-5 and TRBJ1-2, with D possibly TRBD1 on 5 matching bases. Germline values: CDR1 MNHEY, CDR2 SVGAGI. The V gene lost 5 bases and the J gene lost 6 bases, with 16 bases spanning the gap. CDR3 length equals 14 residues. DNA of the CDR3: TGTGCCAGCAGTCCAATTGGAGGGGCGGATGGCTACACCTTC. This sequence encodes CASSPIGGADGYTF.